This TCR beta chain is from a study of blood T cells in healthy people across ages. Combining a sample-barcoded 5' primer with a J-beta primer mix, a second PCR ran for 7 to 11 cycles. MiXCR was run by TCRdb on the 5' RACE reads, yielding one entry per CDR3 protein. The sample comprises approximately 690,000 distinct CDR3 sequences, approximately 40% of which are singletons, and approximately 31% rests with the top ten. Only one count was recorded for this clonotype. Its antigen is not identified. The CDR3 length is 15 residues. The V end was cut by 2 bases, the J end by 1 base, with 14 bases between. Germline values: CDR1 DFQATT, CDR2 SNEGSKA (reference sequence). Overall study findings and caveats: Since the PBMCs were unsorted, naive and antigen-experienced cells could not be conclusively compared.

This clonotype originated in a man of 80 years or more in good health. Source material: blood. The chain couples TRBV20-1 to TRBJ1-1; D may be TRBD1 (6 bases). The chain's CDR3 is CSARKPETGNTEAFF. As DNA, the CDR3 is TGCAGTGCTAGAAAACCTGAGACAGGGAACACTGAAGCTTTCTTT.